The T cell receptor (beta chain) described here comes from a study of blood T cells in healthy people across ages. Overall study results and limits: Greater diversity and more naive CD4+ cells were seen in long-lived donors than in aged donors.

Individuals who donated were healthy Caucasians from Russia aged about 6 to 95. The germline V gene encodes CDR1 DFQATT and CDR2 SNEGSKA (reference sequence). The length of the CDR3 is 14 residues. Trimming cost V 6 bases and J 1 base; bases outside gene matches: 6. Points on this clonotype: The antigen remains undetermined.

The authors ran a second PCR of roughly 6 to 11 cycles using a sample-barcoded 5' primer and a J-beta primer mix. Each TCR beta cDNA got a 12-nucleotide random molecular identifier. TCRdb re-called the 5' RACE reads through MiXCR, storing one row per CDR3 protein. The sample has approximately 820,000 distinct CDR3 sequences, around two fifths seen once; the top ten hold about 21%. The receptor's source is a man in his sixties in good health. Material: blood. The V and J genes are TRBV20-1 and TRBJ1-2, with 9 bases that match TRBD1. CDR3 nucleotide sequence: TGCAGTGCGATTCGACAGGGGGATAACTATGGCTACACCTTC. Translated, it gives CSAIRQGDNYGYTF.